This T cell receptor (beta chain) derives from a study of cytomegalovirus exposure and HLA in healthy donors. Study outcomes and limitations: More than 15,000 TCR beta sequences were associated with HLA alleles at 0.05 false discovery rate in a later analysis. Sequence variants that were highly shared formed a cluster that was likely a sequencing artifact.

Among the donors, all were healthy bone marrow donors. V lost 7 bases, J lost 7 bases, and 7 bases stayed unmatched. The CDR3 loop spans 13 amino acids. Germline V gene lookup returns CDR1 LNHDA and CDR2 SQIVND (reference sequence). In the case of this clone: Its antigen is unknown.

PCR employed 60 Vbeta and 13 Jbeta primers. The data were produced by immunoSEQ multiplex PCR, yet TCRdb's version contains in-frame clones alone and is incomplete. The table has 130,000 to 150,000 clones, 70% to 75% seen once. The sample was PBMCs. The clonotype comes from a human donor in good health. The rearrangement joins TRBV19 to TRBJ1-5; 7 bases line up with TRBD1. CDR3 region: CASKQGSGQPQHF. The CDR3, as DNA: TGTGCCAGTAAACAGGGGTCGGGACAGCCCCAGCATTTT. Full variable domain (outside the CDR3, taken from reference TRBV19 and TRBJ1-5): DGGITQSPKYLFRKEGQNVTLSCEQNLNHDAMYWYRQDPGQGLRLIYYSQIVNDFQKGDIAEGYSVSREKKESFPLTVTSAQKNPTAFYLCASKQGSGQPQHFGDGTRLSIL.